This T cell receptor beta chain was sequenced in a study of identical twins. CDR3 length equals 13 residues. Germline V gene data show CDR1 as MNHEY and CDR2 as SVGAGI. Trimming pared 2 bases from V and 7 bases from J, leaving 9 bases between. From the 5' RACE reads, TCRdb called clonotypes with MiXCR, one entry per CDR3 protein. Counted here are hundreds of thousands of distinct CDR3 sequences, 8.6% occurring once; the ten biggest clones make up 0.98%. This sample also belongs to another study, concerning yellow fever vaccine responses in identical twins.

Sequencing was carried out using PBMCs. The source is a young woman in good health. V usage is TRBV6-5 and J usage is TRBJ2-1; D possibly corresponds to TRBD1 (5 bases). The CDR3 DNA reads TGTGCCAGCAGTTACAGGGGAAGAAATGAGCAGTTCTTC. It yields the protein CASSYRGRNEQFF.